These 10 T cell receptor beta chains were all obtained from the same sample, sequenced in a study of blood T cell repertoires in COVID-19. Only in-frame clones appear in the TCRdb table, and some are missing; sequencing was by immunoSEQ multiplex PCR. The sample consists of some 130,000 clones, 70% to 85% of them appearing once. Source material: peripheral blood. The receptor source for this set is a man in his 60s who had recovered from COVID-19.

The rearrangement links TRBV27 to TRBJ2-1; 8 nucleotides agree with TRBD2. This CDR3 comprises 16 residues. Germline CDR1 and CDR2: MNHEY and SMNVEV (reference sequence). Trimming removed 3 bases from V and 0 bases from J; junction bases left unmatched: 4. The CDR3 here is CASSFLLAASYNEQFF. The DNA for the CDR3 is TGTGCCAGCAGTTTCCTACTAGCGGCCTCCTACAATGAGCAGTTCTTC.

The chain is built from TRBV6-2 or TRBV6-3 and TRBJ2-1; TRBD2 aligns across 8 bases. The junction had 12 bases not matched to a gene; V was cut back by 5 bases and J by 6 bases. CDR3 length: 16 residues. Germline-derived CDR1 and CDR2 are MNHEY and SVGEGT. The CDR3 bases are TGTGCCAGCAGTAGGACTGGACTAGCCCCCTCCAATGAGCAGTTCTTC. This gives the protein CASSRTGLAPSNEQFF.

The chain combines TRBV11-1 with TRBJ2-1; unclear D gene. CDR1 SGHAT and CDR2 FQDESV come from the germline V gene (reference sequence). The CDR3 covers 15 residues. Trimming left V 4 bases short and J 2 bases short, with 12 bases between. CDR3 amino acids: CASSSGGEAYNEQFF. CDR3 coding DNA: TGTGCCAGCAGCTCCGGCGGAGAGGCCTACAATGAGCAGTTCTTC.

The rearrangement joins TRBV9 to TRBJ2-5, with D uncertain. V was pared by 2 bases and J by 0 bases, with 5 bases between. CDR1 and CDR2 from the germline V gene are SGDLS and YYNGEE. CDR3 size: 13 residues. CDR3 DNA: TGTGCCAGCAGCGTTCTCGACCAAGAGACCCAGTACTTC. Its protein product is CASSVLDQETQYF.

This sequence joins TRBV10-3 and TRBJ2-5; TRBD2 matches at 13 bases. Looked up from germline, CDR1 is ENHRY and CDR2 is SYGVKD. The CDR3 has 15 residues. Trimming at V came to 4 bases and at J to 3 bases, leaving 2 bases not matched to a gene. This CDR3 is CAISGGLAGKETQYF. The CDR3, as DNA: TGTGCCATCAGTGGGGGACTAGCGGGGAAAGAGACCCAGTACTTC.

This clone was seen at least ten times. CDR3 amino acids: CASRPGVSGANVLTF. For the CDR3, the DNA is TGTGCCAGCAGGCCAGGCGTTTCTGGGGCCAACGTCCTGACTTTC. The gene calls are TRBV7-9 and TRBJ2-6; D gene ambiguous. The germline V gene has CDR1 SEHNR and CDR2 FQNEAQ (reference sequence). The ends were cut back, 6 bases at V and 1 base at J, with 10 bases in the middle. The CDR3 is 15 residues long.

Written as DNA, the CDR3 is TGTGCCAGCAGTTTATCCAGCGGCAATCAGCCCCAGCATTTT. Protein sequence: CASSLSSGNQPQHF. The genes are TRBV28 and TRBJ1-5; D uncertain. Germline CDR1 and CDR2: MDHEN and SYDVKM. The CDR3 runs to 14 residues. The V end lost 1 base, the J end lost 2 bases, and 6 bases lay between the germline ends.

The genes are TRBV20-1 and TRBJ1-1; 7 positions match TRBD1. Germline loops: CDR1 DFQATT, CDR2 SNEGSKA (reference sequence). V dropped 5 bases and J dropped 5; count of bases not matched to a gene: 2. CDR3 length equals 11 residues. CDR3 sequence (DNA): TGCAGTGCTGACAGGGAGACTGAAGCTTTCTTT. Its protein is CSADRETEAFF.

This chain connects TRBV5-4 to TRBJ1-6; 8 bases match TRBD1. CDR3 size: 18 residues. V lost 6 bases and J lost 2; bases outside the gene matches: 13. Germline lookup yields CDR1 SGHNT and CDR2 YYREEE (reference sequence). CDR3 sequence: CASTYHTETGAYNSPLHF. Here the CDR3 DNA reads TGTGCCAGCACCTACCACACCGAGACAGGGGCCTATAATTCACCCCTCCACTTT. Using reference TRBV5-4 and TRBJ1-6 for the parts outside the CDR3, the full variable domain is ETGVTQSPTHLIKTRGQQVTLRCSSQSGHNTVSWYQQALGQGPQFIFQYYREEENGRGNFPPRFSGLQFPNYSSELNVNALELDDSALYLCASTYHTETGAYNSPLHFGNGTRLTVT.

V and J are TRBV7-2 and TRBJ2-2; 8 bases line up with TRBD1. This CDR3 is built from 17 residues. With 2 bases clipped from V and 0 bases from J, the junction kept 5 bases outside the gene matches. CDR1 is SGHTA, CDR2 FQGNSA, per germline. The CDR3 is CASSLTTTGANTGELFF. DNA for the CDR3: TGTGCCAGCAGCTTAACCACGACAGGGGCGAACACCGGGGAGCTGTTTTTT.